These 2 T cell receptor beta chains share one sample of origin, sequenced in a study of CXCR3-negative and CXCR3-positive naive CD8 T cells. The libraries of TRB cDNA were constructed through 5' RACE using UMI labels. TCRdb re-called the 5' RACE reads; one entry per CDR3 protein, DNA not given. Its table records approximately 74,000 distinct CDR3 sequences. Sequenced sample: naive CXCR3- CD8+ T cells from blood. The subset is: CD45RO-CCR7+CD27+CD95- naive CD8+ T cells lacking CXCR3 (TNR3-). The receptors originated from a human donor in good health. Some clones in this sample may be carry-over from other donors' samples.

The chain has TRBV29-1 and TRBJ2-1; TCRdb selects TRBD1, and the lack of DNA leaves this call unchecked. The CDR3 has 13 amino acids. Germline assignment: CDR1 SQVTM and CDR2 ANQGSEA. The CDR3 sequence is CSVPRDHRNEQFF.

V and J are TRBV14 and TRBJ1-2. The CDR3 has 14 amino acids. Per germline, CDR1 SGHDN and CDR2 FVKESK. The CDR3 spells CASSLVGDNYGYTF.